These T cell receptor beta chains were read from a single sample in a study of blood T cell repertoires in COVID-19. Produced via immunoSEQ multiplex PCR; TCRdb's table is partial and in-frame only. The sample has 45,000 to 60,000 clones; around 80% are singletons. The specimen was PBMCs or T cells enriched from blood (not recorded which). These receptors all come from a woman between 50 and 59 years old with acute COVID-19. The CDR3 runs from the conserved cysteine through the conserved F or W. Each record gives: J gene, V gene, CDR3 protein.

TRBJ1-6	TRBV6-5	CASSWNGKNSPLHF
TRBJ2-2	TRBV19	CASNQGSGNTGELFF
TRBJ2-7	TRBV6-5	CASTEQQGGGYEQYF
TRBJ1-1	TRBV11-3	CASSLSGTGNTEAFF
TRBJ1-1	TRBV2	CASEQGVGTEAFF
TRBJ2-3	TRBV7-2	CASSPRGMRSTDTQYF
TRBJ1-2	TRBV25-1	CASSDGQGNYGYTF
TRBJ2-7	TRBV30	CAWRGGGEEQYF
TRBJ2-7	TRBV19	CASSIQGYEQYF
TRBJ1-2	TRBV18	CASSPNGWVDYGYTF
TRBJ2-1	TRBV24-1	CATSDLPGTGGSTLYNEQFF
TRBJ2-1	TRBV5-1	CASSLSLAGGRNDEQFF
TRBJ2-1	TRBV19	CASSKKVQAAYNEQFF
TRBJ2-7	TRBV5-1	CASSLSGSTHEQYF
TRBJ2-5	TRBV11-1	CASTRSAGYQETQYF
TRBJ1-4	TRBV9	CASSRTAWVNEKLFF
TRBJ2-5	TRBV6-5	CASSPHRSGGETQYF
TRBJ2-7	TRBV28	CASLAGGRSYEQYF
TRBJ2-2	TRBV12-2	CASRYRLAGVNGELFF
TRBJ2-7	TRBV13	CASSYRGESYEQYF
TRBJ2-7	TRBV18	CASSPLQGANEQYF
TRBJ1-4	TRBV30	CAWRRQGVIAPNEKLFF
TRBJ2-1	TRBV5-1	CASSLVVSGTSRTRSYNEQFF
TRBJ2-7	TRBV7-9	CASSVTGGAGGLEQYF
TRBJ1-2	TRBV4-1	CASAVRIEAGANYGYTF
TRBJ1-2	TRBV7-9	CASSGTAYGYTF
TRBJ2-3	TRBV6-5	CASSRDRGSDTQYF